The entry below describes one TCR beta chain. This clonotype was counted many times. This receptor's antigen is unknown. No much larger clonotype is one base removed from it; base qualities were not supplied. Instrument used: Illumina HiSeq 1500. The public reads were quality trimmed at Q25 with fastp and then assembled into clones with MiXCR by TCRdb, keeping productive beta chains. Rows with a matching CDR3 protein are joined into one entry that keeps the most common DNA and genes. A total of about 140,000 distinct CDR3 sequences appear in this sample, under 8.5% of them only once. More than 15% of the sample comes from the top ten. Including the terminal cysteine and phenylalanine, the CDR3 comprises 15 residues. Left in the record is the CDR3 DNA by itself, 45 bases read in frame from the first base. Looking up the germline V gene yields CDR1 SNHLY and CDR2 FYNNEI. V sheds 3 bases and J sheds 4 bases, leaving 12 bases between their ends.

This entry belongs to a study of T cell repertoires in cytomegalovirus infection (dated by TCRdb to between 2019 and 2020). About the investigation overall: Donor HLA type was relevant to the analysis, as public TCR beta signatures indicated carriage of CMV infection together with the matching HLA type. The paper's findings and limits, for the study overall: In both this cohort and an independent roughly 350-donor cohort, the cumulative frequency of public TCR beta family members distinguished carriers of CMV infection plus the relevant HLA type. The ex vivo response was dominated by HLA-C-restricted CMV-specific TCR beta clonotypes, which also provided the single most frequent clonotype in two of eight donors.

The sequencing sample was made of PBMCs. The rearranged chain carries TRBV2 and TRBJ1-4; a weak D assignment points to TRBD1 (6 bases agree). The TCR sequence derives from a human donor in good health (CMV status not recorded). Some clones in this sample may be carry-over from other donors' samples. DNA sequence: TGTGCCAGCAGTGATCGGGGGGCCCTTAATGAAAAACTGTTTTTT. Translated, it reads CASSDRGALNEKLFF. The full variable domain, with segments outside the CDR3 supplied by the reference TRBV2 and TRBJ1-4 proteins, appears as EPEVTQTPSHQVTQMGQEVILRCVPISNHLYFYWYRQILGQKVEFLVSFYNNEISEKSEIFDDQFSVERPDGSNFTLKIRSTKLEDSAMYFCASSDRGALNEKLFFGSGTQLSVL.